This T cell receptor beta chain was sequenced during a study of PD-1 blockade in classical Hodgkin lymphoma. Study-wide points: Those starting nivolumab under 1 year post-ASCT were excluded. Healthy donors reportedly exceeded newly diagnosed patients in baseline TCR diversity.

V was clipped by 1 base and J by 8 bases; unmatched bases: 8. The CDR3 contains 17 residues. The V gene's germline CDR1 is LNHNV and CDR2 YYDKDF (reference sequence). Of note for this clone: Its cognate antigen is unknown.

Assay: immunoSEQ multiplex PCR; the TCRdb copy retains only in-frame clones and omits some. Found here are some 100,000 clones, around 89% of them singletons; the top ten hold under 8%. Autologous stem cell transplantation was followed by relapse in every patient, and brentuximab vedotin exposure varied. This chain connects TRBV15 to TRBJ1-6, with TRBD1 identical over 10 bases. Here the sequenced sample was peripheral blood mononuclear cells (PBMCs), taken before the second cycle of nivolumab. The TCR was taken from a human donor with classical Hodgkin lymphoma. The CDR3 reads CATSRVGDRGYDSPLHF. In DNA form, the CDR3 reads TGTGCCACCAGCAGAGTGGGGGACAGGGGTTATGATTCACCCCTCCACTTT.